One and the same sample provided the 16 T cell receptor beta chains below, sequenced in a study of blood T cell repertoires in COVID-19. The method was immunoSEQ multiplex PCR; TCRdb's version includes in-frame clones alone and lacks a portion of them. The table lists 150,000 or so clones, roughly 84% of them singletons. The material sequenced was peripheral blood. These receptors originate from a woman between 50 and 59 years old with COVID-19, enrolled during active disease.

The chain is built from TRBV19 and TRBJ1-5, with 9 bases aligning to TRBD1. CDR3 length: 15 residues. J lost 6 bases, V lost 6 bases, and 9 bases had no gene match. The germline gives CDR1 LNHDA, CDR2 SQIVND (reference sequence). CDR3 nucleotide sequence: TGTGCCAGTAGCACTACAGGGGGCTCCAGTCAGCCCCAGCATTTT. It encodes CASSTTGGSSQPQHF.

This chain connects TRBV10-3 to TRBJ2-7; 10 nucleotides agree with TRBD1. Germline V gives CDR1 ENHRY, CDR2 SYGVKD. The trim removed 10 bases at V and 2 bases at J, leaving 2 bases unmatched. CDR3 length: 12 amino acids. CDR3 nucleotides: TGTGCCACCGGGACAGGGGCCTACGAGCAGTACTTC. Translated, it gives CATGTGAYEQYF.

CDR3 sequence reads: CASSIGGGNTEAFF. CDR3 in DNA: TGTGCCAGTAGTATAGGGGGAGGGAACACTGAAGCTTTCTTT. The chain is built from TRBV19 and TRBJ1-1; D not certain. CDR1 and CDR2 from the germline V gene are LNHDA and SQIVND (reference sequence). The CDR3 has 14 residues. V lost 1 base and J 1 base, leaving 7 bases between the germline ends.

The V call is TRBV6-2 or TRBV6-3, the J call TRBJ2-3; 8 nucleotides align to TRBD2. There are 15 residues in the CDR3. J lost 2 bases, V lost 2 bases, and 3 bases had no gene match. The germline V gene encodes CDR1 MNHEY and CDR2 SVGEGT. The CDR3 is CASSYRGGLTDTQYF. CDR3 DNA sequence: TGTGCCAGCAGTTACCGGGGGGGCCTCACAGATACGCAGTATTTT.

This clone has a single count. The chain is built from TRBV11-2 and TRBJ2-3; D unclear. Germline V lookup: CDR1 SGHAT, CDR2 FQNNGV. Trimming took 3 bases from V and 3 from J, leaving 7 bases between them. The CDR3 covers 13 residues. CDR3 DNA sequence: TGTGCCAGCAGCTTGGTCTATACAGATACGCAGTATTTT. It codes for CASSLVYTDTQYF.

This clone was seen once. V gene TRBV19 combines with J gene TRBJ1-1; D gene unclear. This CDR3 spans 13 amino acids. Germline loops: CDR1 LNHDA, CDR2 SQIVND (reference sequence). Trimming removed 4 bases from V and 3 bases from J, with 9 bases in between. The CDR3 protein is CASSKTRDTEAFF. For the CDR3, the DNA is TGTGCCAGTAGTAAAACGCGGGACACTGAAGCTTTCTTT.

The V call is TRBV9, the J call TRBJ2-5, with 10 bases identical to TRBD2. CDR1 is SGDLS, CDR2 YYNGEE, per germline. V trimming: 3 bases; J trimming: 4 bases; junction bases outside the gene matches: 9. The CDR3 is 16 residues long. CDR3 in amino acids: CASSASSGGPAETQYF. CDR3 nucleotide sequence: TGTGCCAGCAGCGCCTCTAGCGGGGGACCCGCAGAGACCCAGTACTTC.

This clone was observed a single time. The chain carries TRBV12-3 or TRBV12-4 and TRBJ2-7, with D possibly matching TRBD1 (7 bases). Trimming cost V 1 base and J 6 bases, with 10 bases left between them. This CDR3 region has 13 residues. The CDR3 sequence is CASSLGQGGEQYF. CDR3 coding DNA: TGTGCCAGCAGTTTAGGTCAGGGGGGCGAGCAGTACTTC.

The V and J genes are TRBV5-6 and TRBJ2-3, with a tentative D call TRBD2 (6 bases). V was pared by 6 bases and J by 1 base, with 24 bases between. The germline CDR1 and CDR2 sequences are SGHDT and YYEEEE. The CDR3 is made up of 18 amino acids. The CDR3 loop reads CASTWGGSGPSGTDTQYF. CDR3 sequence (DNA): TGTGCCAGCACCTGGGGTGGTAGCGGCCCCTCGGGCACAGATACGCAGTATTTT.

The chain's CDR3 is CASSHRGGNLIYEQYF. CDR3 DNA sequence: TGTGCCAGCAGTCATCGGGGAGGTAACCTAATCTACGAGCAGTACTTC. V and J are TRBV27 and TRBJ2-7; the D gene is possibly TRBD2 (6 bases). Per the germline V gene, CDR1 is MNHEY and CDR2 is SMNVEV (reference sequence). The V end was cut by 5 bases, the J end by 3 bases, with 20 bases between. This CDR3 comprises 16 residues.

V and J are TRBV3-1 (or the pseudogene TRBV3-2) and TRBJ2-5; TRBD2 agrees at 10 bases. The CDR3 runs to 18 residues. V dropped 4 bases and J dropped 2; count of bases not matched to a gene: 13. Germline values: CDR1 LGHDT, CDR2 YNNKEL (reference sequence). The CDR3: CASSLRLAGALPQETQYF. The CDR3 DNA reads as TGTGCCAGCAGCCTTAGGCTAGCGGGGGCCTTACCTCAAGAGACCCAGTACTTC.

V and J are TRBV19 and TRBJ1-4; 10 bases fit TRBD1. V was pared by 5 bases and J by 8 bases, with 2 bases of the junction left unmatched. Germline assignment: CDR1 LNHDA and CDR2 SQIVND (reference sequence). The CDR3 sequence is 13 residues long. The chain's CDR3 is CASSGTGVEKLFF. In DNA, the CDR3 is TGTGCCAGTAGTGGGACAGGGGTCGAAAAACTGTTTTTT.

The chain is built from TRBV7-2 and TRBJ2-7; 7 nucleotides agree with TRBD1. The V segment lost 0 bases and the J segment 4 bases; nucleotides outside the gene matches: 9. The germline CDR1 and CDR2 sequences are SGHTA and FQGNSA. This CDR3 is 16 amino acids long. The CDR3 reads CASSLARQGPLYEQYF. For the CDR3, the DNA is TGTGCCAGCAGCTTAGCTCGACAGGGTCCACTTTACGAGCAGTACTTC.

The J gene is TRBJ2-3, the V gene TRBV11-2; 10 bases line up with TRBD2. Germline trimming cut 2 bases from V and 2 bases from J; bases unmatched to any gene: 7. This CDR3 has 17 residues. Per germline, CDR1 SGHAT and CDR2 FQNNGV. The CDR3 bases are TGTGCCAGCAGCTTATGGGCTAGCGGGGGCCTCACAGATACGCAGTATTTT. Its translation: CASSLWASGGLTDTQYF.

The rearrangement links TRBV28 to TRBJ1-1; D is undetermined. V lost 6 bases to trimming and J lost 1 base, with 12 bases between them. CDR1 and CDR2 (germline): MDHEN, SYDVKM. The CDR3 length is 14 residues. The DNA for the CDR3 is TGTGCCAGCAGCCCCGGGGAGGGGAACACTGAAGCTTTCTTT. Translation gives CASSPGEGNTEAFF.

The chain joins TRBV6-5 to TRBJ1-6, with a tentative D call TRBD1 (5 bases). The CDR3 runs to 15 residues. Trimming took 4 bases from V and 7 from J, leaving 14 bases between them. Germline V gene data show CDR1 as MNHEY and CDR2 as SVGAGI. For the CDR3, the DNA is TGTGCCAGCAGTTTAGGGGAAGAGAGGAATTCACCCCTCCACTTT. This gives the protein CASSLGEERNSPLHF.